The clone carrying this T cell receptor (beta chain) was seen a few times. A single base separates this from a much larger clone, so it may be a read error. Next came a second PCR, run for about 7 to 12 cycles, which used a sample-barcoded 5' primer along with a J-beta primer mix. From the 5' RACE reads, TCRdb called clonotypes with MiXCR, one entry per CDR3 protein. The table lists around 870,000 distinct CDR3 sequences, 25% to 30% of them singletons. The sample belongs to a study of blood T cells in healthy people across ages. Germline CDR1 reads LGHDT; CDR2 reads YNNKEL (reference sequence). The CDR3 is 11 amino acids.

Sequenced sample: blood. This chain joins TRBV3-1 and TRBJ2-5; no clear D. Near its end, the DNA agrees better with TRBJ2-7, so the J call may be wrong. The sequence derives from an elderly woman in good health. DNA of the CDR3: TGTGCCAGCGGGGATAACTACGAGCAGTACTTC. This sequence encodes CASGDNYEQYF.